This is a list of T cell receptor beta chains from one sample in a study of blood T cells in healthy people across ages. TCRdb re-analysed the 5' RACE reads in MiXCR, keeping a single row per CDR3 protein. The table lists 800,000 to 900,000 distinct CDR3 sequences, approximately 67% of them singletons. The sequenced material came from blood. These receptors came from a young man in good health. Both conserved end residues are part of each CDR3. The order of the fields is V gene, CDR3 length, J gene, D gene, clone size, CDR3 protein, CDR3 DNA. D genes are given only for firm matches. The size field is filled for only some rows; it gives once, few, many or a size class.

TRBV6-5,17,TRBJ2-6,.,.,CASSWAGALPGANVLTF,TGTGCCAGCAGTTGGGCAGGGGCCCTTCCTGGGGCCAACGTCCTGACTTTC
TRBV6-1,16,TRBJ1-2,.,.,CASSDPTGLANYGYTF,TGTGCCAGCAGTGATCCGACGGGGTTAGCTAACTATGGCTACACCTTC
TRBV9,12,TRBJ2-1,.,.,CASSAGGGEQFF,TGTGCCAGCAGCGCGGGGGGCGGCGAGCAGTTCTTC
TRBV4-3,14,TRBJ2-6,.,few,CASRRGAGANVLTF,TGCGCCAGCAGAAGAGGCGCTGGGGCCAACGTCCTGACTTTC
TRBV12-3/TRBV12-4,12,TRBJ2-7,.,few,CASSLFLYEQYF,TGTGCCAGCAGTTTATTTTTGTACGAGCAGTACTTC
TRBV7-2,15,TRBJ1-4,.,.,CASSQGGSTNEKLFF,TGTGCCAGCAGCCAAGGGGGGTCAACTAATGAAAAACTGTTTTTT
TRBV18,18,TRBJ1-4,.,.,CASSPRSLGFSTNEKLFF,TGTGCCAGCTCACCTCGGTCCTTGGGTTTTTCAACTAATGAAAAACTGTTTTTT
TRBV4-2,14,TRBJ1-5,.,.,CASSPQDGYQPQHF,TGTGCCAGCAGCCCACAAGACGGCTATCAGCCCCAGCATTTT
TRBV5-1,12,TRBJ2-1,TRBD2,few,CASMSTSGVMFF,TGCGCCAGTATGTCGACTAGCGGGGTTATGTTCTTC
TRBV6-5,14,TRBJ2-3,TRBD1,.,CASSYSQGEDTQYF,TGTGCCAGCAGTTACTCTCAGGGGGAAGATACGCAGTATTTT
TRBV11-2,15,TRBJ1-6,.,.,CASSLDWAGVSPLHF,TGTGCCAGCAGCTTAGATTGGGCAGGGGTCTCACCCCTCCACTTT
TRBV20-1,13,TRBJ2-7,.,many,CSARRVGGREQYF,TGCAGTGCTAGACGGGTGGGGGGCCGGGAGCAGTACTTC